This TCR beta chain was sequenced for a study of blood T cell repertoires in COVID-19. With 2 bases removed from V and 0 bases from J, the gap between germline ends came to 8 bases. CDR3 length: 15 residues. Germline CDR1 MNHNS, CDR2 SASEGT. Sequencing was performed with immunoSEQ multiplex PCR; in TCRdb, only in-frame clones are kept and a portion is missing. The sample includes 9,000 to 13,000 clones, roughly 87% seen only once; the top ten take around 25%. The sequenced material came from peripheral blood. This chain uses TRBV6-1 with TRBJ1-3, with a weak D call TRBD1 (5 bases). This receptor was taken from a man aged 25 to 40 with active or convalescent COVID-19. The CDR3 coding sequence is TGTGCCAGCAGTGAAACGACAGACTCTGGAAACACCATATATTTT. Its protein product is CASSETTDSGNTIYF.